Ten or more counts support the clone carrying this T cell receptor (beta chain). The CDR3 length is 16 residues. Per germline, CDR1 SGHVS and CDR2 FNYEAQ. V lost 5 bases and J lost 2; bases outside the gene matches: 12. This entry belongs to a study of T cell repertoires in cytomegalovirus infection. TCRdb used MiXCR to reprocess the reads, holding one entry per CDR3 protein. The table shows fewer than 550,000 distinct CDR3 sequences, with about 17% occurring only once. The receptor was derived from a human donor in good health (CMV status not recorded). Some clones in this sample may be carry-over from other donors' samples. The sequenced material came from CD8+ T cells from PBMCs. The chain combines TRBV7-6 with TRBJ2-7; 7 nucleotides align to TRBD2. The CDR3 spells CASSDPGEGKPYEQYF. The CDR3 nucleotides are TGTGCCAGCAGCGACCCGGGGGAGGGGAAACCCTACGAGCAGTACTTC.